This passage covers 8 T cell receptor beta chains from one sample sequenced in a study of cytomegalovirus exposure and HLA in healthy donors. The table came from immunoSEQ multiplex PCR; TCRdb's copy has only in-frame clones and leaves some out. The sample lists approximately 120,000 clones, 88% occurring once. The sequencing input was PBMCs. The receptor set was obtained from a woman between 18 and 29 years old in good health and CMV-seronegative.

This sequence joins TRBV27 and TRBJ2-7; TRBD1 aligns across 9 bases. Trimming removed 4 bases from V and 2 bases from J; junction bases left unmatched: 12. Germline V CDR1 and CDR2: MNHEY, SMNVEV (reference sequence). CDR3 length: 17 amino acids. The CDR3 loop is CASSSFRDRGKAYEQYF. CDR3 nucleotide sequence: TGTGCCAGCAGTTCATTCCGAGACAGGGGGAAAGCCTACGAGCAGTACTTC.

Only a few counts were recorded for this clone. The CDR3 sequence: CASSLAETSASTYEQYF. DNA for the CDR3: TGTGCCAGCAGCTTGGCCGAGACTAGCGCTAGTACCTACGAGCAGTACTTC. This chain links TRBV5-6 with TRBJ2-7; 8 bases align to TRBD2. The length of the CDR3 is 17 residues. V trimming: 0 bases; J trimming: 2 bases; junction bases outside the gene matches: 10. Per germline, CDR1 SGHDT and CDR2 YYEEEE.

The CDR3 here is CASSLGSTGGTEAFF. CDR3 DNA sequence: TGCGCCAGCAGCTTAGGATCGACAGGGGGTACTGAAGCTTTCTTT. The genes are TRBV5-1 and TRBJ1-1, with 9 bases matching TRBD1. Per germline, CDR1 SGHRS and CDR2 YFSETQ. V lost 2 bases, J lost 5 bases, and 7 bases stayed unmatched. CDR3 length: 15 amino acids.

In its sample, this clone was seen once. The chain is built from TRBV4-2 and TRBJ2-5; 8 positions match TRBD2. CDR1 LGHNA and CDR2 YNFKEQ come from the germline V gene. The ends lost 11 bases at V and 2 bases at J; junction bases unmatched: 19. The CDR3 loop spans 17 amino acids. CDR3 DNA: TGTGCCGTCTCGGGGGGGGCCAGCCTTGGGGGGCAAGAGACCCAGTACTTC. Its protein is CAVSGGASLGGQETQYF.

This clone was seen a handful of times. The chain links TRBV18 to TRBJ1-2; perhaps TRBD1 as D (6 bases). This CDR3 has 13 residues. V shed 1 base and J shed 6 bases, with 9 bases lying between them. Per germline, CDR1 KGHSH and CDR2 LQKENI. As DNA, the CDR3 is TGTGCCAGCTCACCACGACAGGAGGATGGCTACACCTTC. Translation: CASSPRQEDGYTF.

The chain employs TRBV7-8 and TRBJ1-5; the match to TRBD1 covers 8 bases. Germline lookup yields CDR1 SGHVS and CDR2 FQNEAQ. CDR3 length: 16 residues. V dropped 1 base and J dropped 7; count of bases not matched to a gene: 9. The CDR3, as DNA: TGTGCCAGCAGCTTAGTGATTTGGACAGGGACACAGCCCCAGCATTTT. Its translation: CASSLVIWTGTQPQHF.

CDR3: CASTGTENTEAFF. The DNA of the CDR3 is TGTGCCAGCACCGGGACAGAGAACACTGAAGCTTTCTTT. The chain combines TRBV6-1 with TRBJ1-1; 7 bases agree with TRBD1. Germline CDR1 MNHNS, CDR2 SASEGT. The CDR3 consists of 13 residues. V gave up 7 bases and J gave up 1 base; unmatched junction bases: 3.

J is TRBJ1-1 and V is TRBV28; 10 bases are shared with TRBD1. J lost 0 bases, V lost 3 bases, and 1 base had no gene match. CDR1 MDHEN and CDR2 SYDVKM come from the germline V gene. This CDR3 spans 15 amino acids. CDR3: CASSFGTGVNTEAFF. The DNA for the CDR3 is TGTGCCAGCAGTTTCGGGACAGGGGTGAACACTGAAGCTTTCTTT.